This is a list of T cell receptor beta chains from one sample in a study of blood T cell repertoires in COVID-19. Some clones are missing from TCRdb's copy, which holds only in-frame ones; the method was immunoSEQ multiplex PCR. The data show about 210,000 clones, with 84% seen just once and 6% to 8.5% held by the top ten. The sequenced material came from peripheral blood. The source of these receptors is a woman aged 45-65 years with active or convalescent COVID-19. The CDR3 runs from the conserved cysteine through the conserved F or W. Fields, in order: D gene, V gene, clone size, J gene, CDR3 DNA, CDR3 protein. The D gene is left open where the match is weak. Only part of the rows carry a size: once, few, many, or a class if the clone is expanded.

d_gene: TRBD1; v_gene: TRBV5-1; abundance: .; j_gene: TRBJ2-1; CDR3nt: TGCGCCAGCAGCTTCGGAGGTGGGACAGCATCGGAGGAGCAGTTCTTC; CDR3aa: CASSFGGGTASEEQFF
d_gene: .; v_gene: TRBV9; abundance: .; j_gene: TRBJ2-1; CDR3nt: TGTGCCAGCACCCATCAGTGGGGCGGGGACAATGAGCAGTTCTTC; CDR3aa: CASTHQWGGDNEQFF
d_gene: TRBD2; v_gene: TRBV24-1; abundance: .; j_gene: TRBJ2-3; CDR3nt: TGTGCCACCAGTGATCCTAGCGGGAGAGGGGGTACAGATACGCAGTATTTT; CDR3aa: CATSDPSGRGGTDTQYF
d_gene: .; v_gene: TRBV2; abundance: .; j_gene: TRBJ1-1; CDR3nt: TGTGCCAGCAGTGAGGTGTCTCGGACTGAAGCTTTCTTT; CDR3aa: CASSEVSRTEAFF
d_gene: .; v_gene: TRBV2; abundance: .; j_gene: TRBJ2-1; CDR3nt: TGTGCCAGCAGTGAAAGGGTGGGAGGGCAGTTCTTC; CDR3aa: CASSERVGGQFF
d_gene: .; v_gene: TRBV19; abundance: .; j_gene: TRBJ2-4; CDR3nt: TGTGCCAGTACGCTGGACGGAGGGTGGGCAAACATTCAGTACTTC; CDR3aa: CASTLDGGWANIQYF
d_gene: .; v_gene: TRBV3-1/TRBV3-2; abundance: .; j_gene: TRBJ2-5; CDR3nt: TGTGCCAGCAGGCAGTACCAAGAGACCCAGTACTTC; CDR3aa: CASRQYQETQYF
d_gene: TRBD2; v_gene: TRBV5-4; abundance: .; j_gene: TRBJ2-7; CDR3nt: TGTGCCAGCAGCTTGACTAGCGGGGCGTACGAGCAGTACTTC; CDR3aa: CASSLTSGAYEQYF
d_gene: TRBD2; v_gene: TRBV6-6; abundance: .; j_gene: TRBJ2-1; CDR3nt: TGTGCCAGCAGTTACTCAGGAGCGGGAGGGCCGATTGAGCAGTTCTTC; CDR3aa: CASSYSGAGGPIEQFF
d_gene: .; v_gene: TRBV5-5; abundance: once; j_gene: TRBJ1-6; CDR3nt: TGTGCCAGCAGCCCGTTGTCGACCTGGAACGGGAATAATTCACCCCTCCACTTT; CDR3aa: CASSPLSTWNGNNSPLHF
d_gene: .; v_gene: TRBV29-1; abundance: .; j_gene: TRBJ2-7; CDR3nt: TGCAGCGTTGGCGATGGCGGCTACGAGCAGTACTTC; CDR3aa: CSVGDGGYEQYF
d_gene: .; v_gene: TRBV2; abundance: medium-sized; j_gene: TRBJ2-1; CDR3nt: TGTGCCAGCAGTGTGGGGTTGGGGCGGGGGCCCCGGAATGAGCAGTTCTTC; CDR3aa: CASSVGLGRGPRNEQFF
d_gene: .; v_gene: TRBV7-2; abundance: .; j_gene: TRBJ2-1; CDR3nt: TGTGCCAGCAGCTTCGGGAGTGGCAATGAGCAGTTCTTC; CDR3aa: CASSFGSGNEQFF
d_gene: .; v_gene: TRBV6-5; abundance: .; j_gene: TRBJ1-4; CDR3nt: TGTGCCAGCAGAATGGGAGGAAATGAAAAACTGTTTTTT; CDR3aa: CASRMGGNEKLFF
d_gene: TRBD2; v_gene: TRBV6-5; abundance: many; j_gene: TRBJ2-2; CDR3nt: TGTGCCAGCCAGGCGGGAGACGGGGTCGGGGAGCTGTTTTTT; CDR3aa: CASQAGDGVGELFF
d_gene: TRBD1; v_gene: TRBV28; abundance: .; j_gene: TRBJ1-2; CDR3nt: TGTGCCAGCAGTTCCCCGGGACAGCCCTCCTATGGCTACACCTTC; CDR3aa: CASSSPGQPSYGYTF
d_gene: TRBD1; v_gene: TRBV30; abundance: .; j_gene: TRBJ2-2; CDR3nt: TGTGCCTGGAGTCTTAGGGACAGCCGAAACACCGGGGAGCTGTTTTTT; CDR3aa: CAWSLRDSRNTGELFF
d_gene: .; v_gene: TRBV5-1; abundance: .; j_gene: TRBJ1-6; CDR3nt: TGCGCCAGCAGCTTGGGAGGGGACTTCGTCTCCTATAATTCACCCCTCCACTTT; CDR3aa: CASSLGGDFVSYNSPLHF
d_gene: .; v_gene: TRBV28; abundance: .; j_gene: TRBJ1-2; CDR3nt: TGTGCCAGCAGGTACTTACCGGGACACCAGGGCGGCTACACCTTC; CDR3aa: CASRYLPGHQGGYTF
d_gene: .; v_gene: TRBV4-2; abundance: few; j_gene: TRBJ1-2; CDR3nt: TGTGCCAGCAGCCAAGGAGGTGGCTACACCTTC; CDR3aa: CASSQGGGYTF
d_gene: .; v_gene: TRBV9; abundance: few; j_gene: TRBJ2-1; CDR3nt: TGTGCCAGCAGCGTAGTTAGGGGTGAGCAGTTCTTC; CDR3aa: CASSVVRGEQFF
d_gene: .; v_gene: TRBV7-9; abundance: .; j_gene: TRBJ1-1; CDR3nt: TGTGCCAGCGGCCCTCAGGGTCAGAACACTGAAGCTTTCTTT; CDR3aa: CASGPQGQNTEAFF
d_gene: TRBD1; v_gene: TRBV5-1; abundance: .; j_gene: TRBJ1-1; CDR3nt: TGCGCCAGCAGCTCACTCCGGACAGGGGGCTCTTCTGAAGCTTTCTTT; CDR3aa: CASSSLRTGGSSEAFF
d_gene: .; v_gene: TRBV11-2; abundance: .; j_gene: TRBJ1-2; CDR3nt: TGTGCCAGCAGCTTAGATCTCCAGCGCGCTAACTATGGCTACACCTTC; CDR3aa: CASSLDLQRANYGYTF
d_gene: TRBD2; v_gene: TRBV6-4; abundance: .; j_gene: TRBJ2-2; CDR3nt: TGTGCCAGCAGTGACTCGACTAGCGGGGGGGACACCGGGGAGCTGTTTTTT; CDR3aa: CASSDSTSGGDTGELFF
d_gene: .; v_gene: TRBV28; abundance: .; j_gene: TRBJ1-5; CDR3nt: TGTGCCAGCAGTCCCCGGCGGATAAGGGGTCAGCCCCAGCATTTT; CDR3aa: CASSPRRIRGQPQHF
d_gene: .; v_gene: TRBV6-6; abundance: .; j_gene: TRBJ2-2; CDR3nt: TGTGCCAGCAGGAAACAGGAAATTAACACCGGGGAGCTGTTTTTT; CDR3aa: CASRKQEINTGELFF
d_gene: .; v_gene: TRBV27; abundance: .; j_gene: TRBJ1-6; CDR3nt: TGTGCCAGCAGTTTTTTAGAATCACCCCTCCACTTT; CDR3aa: CASSFLESPLHF